Below, 11 T cell receptor beta chains from the same sample are listed, as sequenced in a study of shared clonotypes between healthy human individuals. Sequencing used immunoSEQ multiplex PCR; TCRdb keeps in-frame clones, though not all of them. The sample yields around 700,000 clones, roughly 70% seen once. The sample consisted of memory CD4+ T cells sorted from blood. Subset: CD45RA-negative fraction. These TCRs come from a woman aged 25 to 39 in good health.

This clone was counted once. This rearrangement joins TRBV7-6 to TRBJ2-5; D is unresolved. TRBJ2-7 explains the end of the DNA better; the J call may be wrong. Germline assignment: CDR1 SGHVS and CDR2 FNYEAQ. There are 13 residues in the CDR3. The CDR3 sequence is CASSLADSYEQYF. The CDR3, as DNA: TGTGCCAGCAGCTTGGCCGACTCCTACGAGCAGTACTTC.

A note on this clone: This CDR3 is also generated by other DNA sequences in the sample. This chain joins TRBV5-1 and TRBJ2-3; no clear D gene. V shed 0 bases and J shed 5 bases, with 1 base lying between them. Germline-derived CDR1 and CDR2 are SGHRS and YFSETQ. The CDR3 extends over 11 amino acids. The CDR3 region is CASSLEDTQYF. In DNA form, the CDR3 reads TGCGCCAGCAGCTTGGAAGATACGCAGTATTTT. Full variable domain (remainder filled in from reference TRBV5-1 and TRBJ2-3): KAGVTQTPRYLIKTRGQQVTLSCSPISGHRSVSWYQQTPGQGLQFLFEYFSETQRNKGNFPGRFSGRQFSNSRSEMNVSTLELGDSALYLCASSLEDTQYFGPGTRLTVL.

By sample fraction, this clone is medium-sized. The chain combines TRBV25-1 with TRBJ2-1; TRBD2 is a possible D gene (6 bases). Between the trimmed V and J ends, which lost 5 bases and 4 bases, there was a span of 15 bases. The germline V gene has CDR1 MGHDK and CDR2 SYGVNS. The CDR3 is made up of 15 amino acids. CDR3 DNA sequence: TGTGCCAGCAGTACCAAGGAAGGACTATACAATGAGCAGTTCTTC. This encodes CASSTKEGLYNEQFF.

This clone was seen more than once but under ten times. CDR3 region: CASSYLNRELFF. The CDR3 bases are TGTGCCAGCAGCTACCTCAATAGGGAGCTGTTTTTT. J is TRBJ2-2 and V is TRBV27; D call uncertain. Trimming left V 6 bases short and J 9 bases short, with 11 bases between. Germline V lookup: CDR1 MNHEY, CDR2 SMNVEV (reference sequence). There are 12 residues in the CDR3.

The chain combines TRBV2 with TRBJ2-5, with a possible D match to TRBD1 (7 bases). The CDR3 covers 17 residues. V lost 6 bases to trimming and J lost 5 bases, with 25 bases between them. Germline values: CDR1 SNHLY, CDR2 FYNNEI. This chain's CDR3 is CASRKGAGGGPGETQYF. CDR3 DNA sequence: TGTGCCAGCAGGAAGGGGGCCGGGGGCGGTCCCGGGGAGACCCAGTACTTC.

V gene TRBV7-3 combines with J gene TRBJ1-1, with 7 bases matching TRBD1. The CDR3 runs 13 residues. V was clipped by 5 bases and J by 14 bases; unmatched bases: 14. Germline values: CDR1 SGHTA, CDR2 FQGTGA. The CDR3 reads CASSATGVGDWFF. The CDR3 DNA follows: TGTGCCAGCAGCGCAACAGGGGTGGGCGATTGGTTCTTT.

This clone is a singleton in its sample. The chain uses TRBV7-9 and TRBJ1-1; the D gene is possibly TRBD1 (5 bases). Trimming cost V 3 bases and J 0 bases, with 14 bases left between them. Germline values: CDR1 SEHNR, CDR2 FQNEAQ (reference sequence). The CDR3 is 16 amino acids. CDR3 nucleotide sequence: TGTGCCAGCAGCTTTTTTTTAGGGGCCCTGAACACTGAAGCTTTCTTT. Residues: CASSFFLGALNTEAFF.

The rearrangement links TRBV28 to TRBJ1-2; D is ambiguous. This CDR3 is 13 amino acids long. Between the trimmed V and J ends, which lost 5 bases and 2 bases, there was a span of 9 bases. The germline gives CDR1 MDHEN, CDR2 SYDVKM. CDR3 DNA sequence: TGTGCCAGCAGTGTGACCATAAACTATGGCTACACCTTC. Protein sequence: CASSVTINYGYTF.

In DNA form, the CDR3 reads TGTGCCAGCTCAGGGTCTGGGGGGAGGCGCTACGAGCAGTACTTC. Its protein is CASSGSGGRRYEQYF. This chain connects TRBV7-8 to TRBJ2-7, with TRBD2 as a possible D gene (6 bases). The germline V gene has CDR1 SGHVS and CDR2 FQNEAQ. Trimming took off 8 bases at V and 3 bases at J, with 20 bases between the two ends. The CDR3 runs to 15 residues. Based on the CDR3 plus reference TRBV7-8 and TRBJ2-7, the full variable domain is GAGVSQSPRYKVAKRGQDVALRCDPISGHVSLFWYQQALGQGPEFLTYFQNEAQLDKSGLPSDRFFAERPEGSVSTLKIQRTQQEDSAVYLCASSGSGGRRYEQYFGPGTRLTVT.

This chain links TRBV11-2 with TRBJ2-7, with D possibly TRBD2 on 7 matching bases. Germline V gives CDR1 SGHAT, CDR2 FQNNGV. The CDR3 runs 14 residues. V lost 5 bases, J lost 5 bases, and 16 bases lay in between. CDR3 protein: CASSEGGRAHEQYF. The CDR3 nucleotides read TGTGCCAGCAGCGAAGGGGGGAGGGCCCACGAGCAGTACTTC.

V usage is TRBV7-9 and J usage is TRBJ2-7; 7 bases align to TRBD2. The CDR3 length is 18 residues. CDR1 SEHNR and CDR2 FQNEAQ come from the germline V gene (reference sequence). Trimming took 0 bases from V and 0 from J; bases not matched to a gene: 11. The CDR3 sequence is CASSLAYGTTLDSYEQYF. The CDR3 DNA is TGTGCCAGCAGCTTAGCGTATGGGACTACACTAGACTCCTACGAGCAGTACTTC.